This T cell receptor (beta chain) was retrieved from a study of T-cell memory formation after mild COVID-19 (dated by TCRdb to 2020 to 2022). Background on the whole study: TCR sequence clusters from the two donors were found to be largely donor specific. T-cell clones expanding and contracting after mild COVID-19 in two donors were tracked by longitudinal TCRalpha and TCRbeta repertoire sequencing. Two young, previously healthy adult volunteers, one female and one male, were included in the cohort. Beyond this particular receptor, the publication reports: Only a couple of mild cases were covered in the study, and larger cohorts including severe cases with pre-infection samples were considered necessary. The detection of some responding clones in pre-infection memory suggests that pre-existing cross-reactive memory T cells joined the SARS-CoV-2 response. From day 15 to 85, contracting clones showed balanced CD4/CD8 phenotypes, whereas a second wave of clones that expanded from day 15 to 37 leaned towards CD4+. SARS-CoV-2 specificity was not confirmed for the second-wave clones peaking on day 37. Contracting CD4+ clones were found mainly in CM and EM memory subsets, while CD8+ clones were enriched in EMRA.

Sequencer: Illumina NovaSeq 6000. TCRalpha and TCRbeta cDNA libraries were constructed by 5'RACE with constant-segment primers, with sample barcodes and unique molecular identifiers being introduced. RNA was extracted from every sample with Trizol reagent. The libraries were amplified in two PCR steps, and the second step added a second sample barcode and Illumina TruSeq adapters. Libraries were sequenced on an Illumina NovaSeq with 2 x 150 bp paired-end reads. On the study's bioinformatics: Reads were demultiplexed and collapsed into UMI-guided consensus sequences with migec v1.2.7. Using mixcr v2.1.11, UMI consensuses were aligned to TRA and TRB V and J templates and then assembled into clonotypes. A clonotype was counted as expanded or contracted only if both edgeR and NoisET called the change significant, with noise models trained on biological replicates. For edgeR calls, a false discovery rate-adjusted p below 0.01 and a log2 fold-change threshold of 1 were applied. As an exploratory analysis of dynamics, PCA with hierarchical clustering was applied to max-normalized trajectories of the 1000 most abundant clonotypes. Each responding clone was given a CD4 or CD8 phenotype based on the CD4+ and CD8+ repertoires, which had been sequenced separately. In-frame beta chains were kept once TCRdb had trimmed the public reads at Q25 with fastp and called clones with MiXCR. Each entry merges the rows of one CDR3 protein and shows their most common DNA and genes. TCRdb, rather than the study authors, made the V and J calls. The sample records about 84,000 distinct CDR3 sequences, 11% to 15% of which are singletons. The top ten clonotypes cover 25% to 35% of the sample.

Ficoll-Paque density gradient centrifugation was used to isolate PBMCs. The CDR3 covers 15 residues, taking in both the cysteine and the phenylalanine. CDR3 DNA is the only sequence kept; it has 45 bases, read in frame from the first base. From a lookup of the germline V gene, CDR1 and CDR2 are SGHDT and YYEEEE. The germline ends are 13 bases apart after V is trimmed by 0 bases and J by 3 bases. As regards this clonotype: It lacks a known antigen. Base-call qualities are not available, and no considerably larger clone is one nucleotide away.

The sample was PBMCs or a T cell subset sorted from them (not recorded which). The rearrangement joined TRBV5-6 to TRBJ2-7; a weak D assignment points to TRBD2 (6 bases agree). The TCR originated in an adult woman who had mild COVID-19 (a few samples of this study predate the infection). The sample titles of this study are shuffled in the database, so cell type and time point are left out; the donor was told from shared clones. The CDR3 amino acid sequence is: CASSLARRGVYEQYF. The DNA is as follows: TGTGCCAGCAGCTTGGCGCGGAGGGGAGTCTACGAGCAGTACTTC.